These 10 T cell receptor beta chains were sequenced from one sample in a study of blood T cell repertoires in COVID-19. The table came from immunoSEQ multiplex PCR; TCRdb's copy has only in-frame clones and leaves some out. The table has some 80,000 clones, approximately 86% seen once. The material sequenced was peripheral blood. The source is a man older than 75 with active or convalescent COVID-19.

This sequence joins TRBV7-2 and TRBJ2-2; TRBD1 is a possible D gene (7 bases). Trimming cost V 1 base and J 6 bases, with 15 bases left between them. This CDR3 has 16 amino acids. Germline V gene sequence: CDR1 SGHTA, CDR2 FQGNSA. The DNA for the CDR3 is TGTGCCAGCAGCTTAGACGGCAGGGGGGTCTCCGGGGAGCTGTTTTTT. Translating it yields CASSLDGRGVSGELFF.

The chain links TRBV5-1 to TRBJ1-3; D uncertain. CDR3 length: 15 residues. Trimming removed 4 bases from V and 1 base from J, with 12 bases in between. Looked up from germline, CDR1 is SGHRS and CDR2 is YFSETQ. The CDR3 region is CASSPEPGSGNTIYF. In nucleotides, the CDR3 is TGCGCCAGCAGCCCGGAACCAGGTTCTGGAAACACCATATATTTT.

This clone was found once. The chain employs TRBV12-3 or TRBV12-4 and TRBJ2-3; TRBD1 agrees at 9 bases. The CDR3 covers 13 residues. With V trimmed by 6 bases and J by 4 bases, 2 bases remained unmatched. The DNA for the CDR3 is TGTGCCAGCAGAAGACAGGGGGCAGATACGCAGTATTTT. Its translation: CASRRQGADTQYF.

This clone appeared once. V usage is TRBV6-5 and J usage is TRBJ2-7, with a weak D call TRBD2 (5 bases). Trimming shortened V by 11 bases and J by 3 bases, and 8 bases separated the two germline ends. Germline lookup yields CDR1 MNHEY and CDR2 SVGAGI. The CDR3 is 10 residues long. Here the CDR3 DNA reads TGTGCCGCGGGTCGCTACGAGCAGTACGTC. Residues: CAAGRYEQYV.

In nucleotides, the CDR3 is TGTGCCAGCAGCCCGTTGGGACTAGCGGGAGGAAACAATGAGCAGTTCTTC. The encoded protein is CASSPLGLAGGNNEQFF. The chain uses TRBV7-8 and TRBJ2-1; 15 nucleotides line up with TRBD2. The ends lost 5 bases at V and 5 bases at J; junction bases unmatched: 7. Germline loops: CDR1 SGHVS, CDR2 FQNEAQ. This CDR3 has 17 residues.

The chain carries TRBV29-1 and TRBJ2-5; perhaps TRBD2 as D (6 bases). The CDR3 extends over 16 amino acids. V lost 6 bases to trimming and J lost 3 bases, with 23 bases between them. Germline V lookup: CDR1 SQVTM, CDR2 ANQGSEA. The chain's CDR3 is CSVRGLARGGKETQYF. CDR3 DNA: TGCAGCGTCCGAGGTCTAGCGAGGGGAGGTAAAGAGACCCAGTACTTC.

The V gene is TRBV30, the J gene TRBJ2-2; TRBD1 is a possible D gene (5 bases). V was clipped by 8 bases and J by 4 bases, with 20 bases between them. The CDR3 length is 15 residues. Per germline, CDR1 GTSNPN and CDR2 SVGIG (reference sequence). CDR3: CAGRGRQGLTGELFF. CDR3 DNA: TGTGCCGGACGCGGACGGCAGGGCCTCACCGGGGAGCTGTTTTTT.

Here the CDR3 reads CASSESGQGYYGYTF. The CDR3 DNA reads TGTGCCAGCAGTGAATCGGGACAGGGCTACTATGGCTACACCTTC. The rearrangement joins TRBV2 to TRBJ1-2, with 9 nucleotides matching TRBD1. V was clipped by 2 bases and J by 3 bases; unmatched bases: 4. Germline CDR1 is SNHLY and CDR2 is FYNNEI. The CDR3 runs to 15 residues.

The gene calls are TRBV2 and TRBJ1-1; D possibly corresponds to TRBD1 (5 bases). Trimming took off 4 bases at V and 0 bases at J, with 15 bases between the two ends. Germline V gene data show CDR1 as SNHLY and CDR2 as FYNNEI. The CDR3 length is 16 residues. The CDR3, as DNA: TGTGCCAGCAGTGCCCGGGACTTCGGGTTGAACACTGAAGCTTTCTTT. Translating it yields CASSARDFGLNTEAFF.

The chain links TRBV7-9 to TRBJ2-1; 8 bases are a match to TRBD2. Germline V gene sequence: CDR1 SEHNR, CDR2 FQNEAQ (reference sequence). The CDR3 consists of 17 residues. Trimming cost V 2 bases and J 8 bases; bases outside gene matches: 14. The CDR3 loop is CASSLRGGGSRSHEQFF. The DNA of the CDR3 is TGTGCCAGCAGCTTAAGGGGCGGGGGGAGTCGTTCTCATGAGCAGTTCTTC. Drawing the rest from reference TRBV7-9 and TRBJ2-1, the complete variable domain is DTGVSQNPRHKITKRGQNVTFRCDPISEHNRLYWYRQTLGQGPEFLTYFQNEAQLEKSRLLSDRFSAERPKGSFSTLEIQRTEQGDSAMYLCASSLRGGGSRSHEQFFGPGTRLTVL.